What follows are 23 T cell receptor beta chains derived from one specimen sequenced in a study of cytomegalovirus exposure and HLA in healthy donors. 13 Jbeta primers and 60 Vbeta primers were used for the PCR. Measured with immunoSEQ multiplex PCR; TCRdb has only the in-frame clones, and not every one. The sample holds about 120,000 clones; approximately 8% are singletons and the top ten take about 6%. What was sequenced was PBMCs. The receptors were sampled from a woman in her thirties or forties in good health and CMV-seropositive.

V is TRBV5-1 and J is TRBJ2-1, with D maybe TRBD1 (5 bases). CDR1 SGHRS and CDR2 YFSETQ come from the germline V gene. V was trimmed by 1 base and J by 4 bases, leaving 12 bases between them. This CDR3 has 15 residues. The CDR3 region is CASSLSSDSYNEQFF. CDR3 bases: TGCGCCAGCAGCTTGTCTTCCGACAGTTACAATGAGCAGTTCTTC.

The chain carries TRBV19 and TRBJ2-5, with 12 bases aligning to TRBD2. After removal of 6 bases from V and 0 bases from J, the junction contained 2 bases not matched to a gene. The CDR3 covers 15 residues. Germline assignment: CDR1 LNHDA and CDR2 SQIVND (reference sequence). CDR3 sequence: CASSRTSGDQETQYF. Written as DNA, the CDR3 is TGTGCCAGTAGCAGGACTAGCGGGGACCAAGAGACCCAGTACTTC.

A few counts support this clone. The rearrangement links TRBV5-6 to TRBJ1-1; D ambiguous. Germline CDR1 and CDR2: SGHDT and YYEEEE. CDR3 length: 12 amino acids. Between the trimmed V and J ends, which lost 2 bases and 1 base, there was a span of 3 bases. The CDR3 DNA sequence: TGTGCCAGCAGCTTCGGGAACACTGAAGCTTTCTTT. Protein product: CASSFGNTEAFF.

The chain links TRBV13 to TRBJ2-6; 11 bases are a match to TRBD1. Trimming at V came to 0 bases and at J to 6 bases, leaving 16 bases not matched to a gene. CDR1 PRHDT and CDR2 FYEKMQ come from the germline V gene (reference sequence). There are 21 residues in the CDR3. The CDR3 sequence: CASSLGFKRGQGGSPANVLTF. CDR3 DNA sequence: TGTGCCAGCAGCTTAGGATTTAAGAGGGGACAGGGGGGCTCCCCGGCCAACGTCCTGACTTTC.

A few counts support this clone. The CDR3 nucleotides read TGTGCCAGCAGCTCACTCACAGGGTTTGGAGAGACCCAGTACTTC. It encodes CASSSLTGFGETQYF. V and J are TRBV9 and TRBJ2-5; a weak D match, TRBD1 (6 bases). Per germline, CDR1 SGDLS and CDR2 YYNGEE. This CDR3 is 15 amino acids long. Trimming shortened V by 4 bases and J by 4 bases, and 17 bases separated the two germline ends.

The sample holds many counts of this clone. The CDR3 loop is CAGGRSSNQPQHF. In DNA, the CDR3 is TGTGCGGGGGGACGCAGTAGCAATCAGCCCCAGCATTTT. This chain uses TRBV30 with TRBJ1-5; perhaps TRBD1 as D (5 bases). Germline CDR1 is GTSNPN and CDR2 is SVGIG (reference sequence). This CDR3 has 13 residues.

This clone was counted a few times. The gene calls are TRBV28 and TRBJ2-3; 10 nucleotides match TRBD2. V gave up 6 bases and J gave up 7 bases; unmatched junction bases: 10. The CDR3 covers 15 residues. Per germline, CDR1 MDHEN and CDR2 SYDVKM. The DNA of the CDR3 is TGTGCCAGCAGCCCACAGCGGGGGGGCCGGTATACGCAGTATTTT. It yields the protein CASSPQRGGRYTQYF.

CDR3 sequence reads: CASSPGTGSEAFF. In nucleotides, the CDR3 is TGTGCCAGCTCACCAGGGACAGGCTCTGAAGCTTTCTTT. The V gene is TRBV18, the J gene TRBJ1-1; 8 nucleotides line up with TRBD1. This CDR3 has 13 residues. After removal of 2 bases from V and 6 bases from J, the junction contained 2 bases not matched to a gene. Germline CDR1 is KGHSH and CDR2 is LQKENI.

Of note for this clone: Other DNA sequences in the sample encode the same CDR3. This chain links TRBV11-2 with TRBJ1-2; no reliable D call. V was cut by 1 base and J by 2 bases, with 5 bases left in between. The CDR3 length is 13 residues. The germline V gene has CDR1 SGHAT and CDR2 FQNNGV. CDR3 amino acids: CASSLGQNYGYTF. CDR3 bases: TGTGCCAGCAGCTTAGGCCAGAACTATGGCTACACCTTC.

Turning to this clone: A read error may produce the germline difference seen at one junction end. This chain joins TRBV6-1 and TRBJ1-2; D gene unclear. The V gene's germline CDR1 is MNHNS and CDR2 SASEGT. CDR3 length: 16 amino acids. The CDR3 reads CASSEGNRPSNYGHTF. CDR3 nucleotides: TGTGCCAGCAGTGAAGGGAACCGCCCGTCTAACTATGGCCACACCTTC.

CDR3 nucleotides: TGTGCCAGCAGCTTGGCGTTCAGCGGGGAGCTGTTTTTT. Its translation is CASSLAFSGELFF. The chain links TRBV5-8 to TRBJ2-2; D unclear. The CDR3 spans 13 residues. V shed 0 bases and J shed 7 bases, with 7 bases lying between them. Germline values: CDR1 SGHTS, CDR2 YDEGEE.

V gene TRBV29-1 combines with J gene TRBJ2-6; 10 bases fit TRBD1. V lost 6 bases, J lost 2 bases, and 7 bases stayed unmatched. The CDR3 consists of 16 residues. Per germline, CDR1 SQVTM and CDR2 ANQGSEA. The CDR3 reads CSVSTGGGAGANVLTF. The CDR3 nucleotides are TGCAGCGTGTCGACAGGGGGCGGCGCTGGGGCCAACGTCCTGACTTTC.

With regard to this clone: One end of the junction does not line up with germline, which may come from a read error. Other DNA sequences in this specimen translate into the identical CDR3. The rearrangement links TRBV5-6 to TRBJ1-1; TRBD1 is a possible D gene (5 bases). The CDR3 has 14 amino acids. The germline V gene has CDR1 SGHDT and CDR2 YYEEEE. The CDR3 DNA reads TGTGCCAGTAGCTTACCTGGGGCCCAAGGTGAAGCTTTCTTT. Its translation: CASSLPGAQGEAFF.

The chain links TRBV11-3 to TRBJ2-1; tentative D call: TRBD2 (6 bases). From germline, CDR1 is SGHNT and CDR2 YENEEA. This CDR3 region has 13 residues. The germline V and J ends were trimmed by 2 bases and 9 bases, with 11 bases remaining between them. In nucleotides, the CDR3 is TGTGCCAGCAGCTTACGTGGGGGAGGTGAGCAGTTCTTC. Residues: CASSLRGGGEQFF.

The J gene is TRBJ1-4, the V gene TRBV6-1; 7 nucleotides agree with TRBD1. The germline V gene encodes CDR1 MNHNS and CDR2 SASEGT. Trimming removed 4 bases from V and 3 bases from J; junction bases left unmatched: 5. The CDR3 loop spans 15 amino acids. The CDR3 DNA reads as TGTGCCAGCAGTGCAAACAGGGGTTCTAATGAAAAACTGTTTTTT. Protein sequence: CASSANRGSNEKLFF.

The chain combines TRBV27 with TRBJ1-1; D perhaps matches TRBD1 (5 bases). The germline V gene encodes CDR1 MNHEY and CDR2 SMNVEV (reference sequence). V was pared by 8 bases and J by 0 bases, with 16 bases between. CDR3 length: 15 residues. The CDR3 protein is CASGGGDTMNTEAFF. DNA of the CDR3: TGTGCCAGCGGGGGAGGAGACACAATGAACACTGAAGCTTTCTTT.

V and J are TRBV5-1 and TRBJ1-6; weak D call: TRBD1 (5 bases). V shed 1 base and J shed 7 bases, with 12 bases lying between them. The CDR3 is 15 residues long. CDR1 and CDR2 from the germline V gene are SGHRS and YFSETQ. The CDR3 loop is CASSLSGGRNSPLHF. CDR3 bases: TGCGCCAGCAGCTTGTCGGGGGGGAGAAATTCACCCCTCCACTTT.

The table lists this clone with a few counts. The V and J genes are TRBV10-3 and TRBJ1-1, with a weak D call TRBD1 (6 bases). Germline CDR1 and CDR2: ENHRY and SYGVKD. V shed 7 bases and J shed 3 bases, with 12 bases lying between them. The CDR3 runs 13 residues. The chain's CDR3 is CAITRQDDTEAFF. The CDR3, as DNA: TGTGCCATCACCAGACAGGACGACACTGAAGCTTTCTTT.

This chain links TRBV7-6 with TRBJ1-5; D is undetermined. Trimming pared 1 base from V and 0 bases from J, leaving 10 bases between. The CDR3 length is 16 residues. Germline V gene data show CDR1 as SGHVS and CDR2 as FNYEAQ. Here the CDR3 reads CASSLGSTSSNQPQHF. For the CDR3, the DNA is TGTGCCAGCAGCTTAGGGTCGACATCTAGCAATCAGCCCCAGCATTTT.

A few counts support this clone. The J gene is TRBJ2-7, the V gene TRBV28; TRBD2 is a possible D gene (6 bases). The CDR3 covers 15 residues. Trimming took off 2 bases at V and 4 bases at J, with 15 bases between the two ends. The V gene's germline CDR1 is MDHEN and CDR2 SYDVKM. This CDR3 reads CASSLRRGVRYEQYF. Written as DNA, the CDR3 is TGTGCCAGCAGTTTAAGGAGGGGTGTCCGGTACGAGCAGTACTTC.

This clone appeared a few times. The chain is built from TRBV5-1 and TRBJ2-7; a weak D match, TRBD1 (6 bases). The CDR3 contains 16 residues. V was trimmed by 4 bases and J by 2 bases, leaving 19 bases between them. The germline V gene has CDR1 SGHRS and CDR2 YFSETQ. Written as DNA, the CDR3 is TGCGCCAGCAGCCGTGCGCCCCGGGACATTCCCTACGAGCAGTACTTC. It specifies CASSRAPRDIPYEQYF. The entire variable domain, with the rest obtained from reference TRBV5-1 and TRBJ2-7, is as follows: KAGVTQTPRYLIKTRGQQVTLSCSPISGHRSVSWYQQTPGQGLQFLFEYFSETQRNKGNFPGRFSGRQFSNSRSEMNVSTLELGDSALYLCASSRAPRDIPYEQYFGPGTRLTVT.

The rearrangement joins TRBV10-1 to TRBJ2-2; D is ambiguous. V was clipped by 7 bases and J by 6 bases, with 6 bases between them. Germline V CDR1 and CDR2: WNHNN, SYGVQD (reference sequence). This CDR3 is 11 amino acids long. The CDR3 bases are TGCGCCAGCATGCAGGCCGGGGAGCTGTTTTTT. Its translation: CASMQAGELFF.

There are a few counts of this clone. The V and J genes are TRBV4-1 and TRBJ2-7; 7 bases agree with TRBD2. The V segment lost 4 bases and the J segment 0 bases; nucleotides outside the gene matches: 6. CDR1 is MGHRA and CDR2 is YSYEKL in the germline V gene. This CDR3 has 15 amino acids. The CDR3 is CASSPRGERSYEQYF. DNA for the CDR3: TGCGCCAGCAGCCCTCGGGGGGAGCGCTCCTACGAGCAGTACTTC.